Listed below are T cell receptor beta chains from one sample, sequenced in a study of regulatory T cells in long-lasting Graves disease. TCRdb independently ran MiXCR on the multiplex PCR reads; one entry per CDR3 protein. The data show over 350,000 distinct CDR3 sequences, around 15% seen once. This sample also belongs to another study, concerning T cells in Graves' hyperthyroidism and ophthalmopathy.

This specimen was peripheral blood mononuclear cells (PBMCs), taken at new diagnosis, from a patient treated with antithyroid drugs. These receptors all stem from a woman in her fifties or sixties with Graves disease. CDR3s include the opening cysteine and the closing phenylalanine or tryptophan. D genes are given only for firm matches. Size is omitted from some rows. Given values are once, few, many or a class for expanded clones.

abundance | d_gene | j_gene | v_gene | CDR3nt | CDR3aa
many | - | TRBJ1-2 | TRBV7-8 | TGTGCCAGCAGCTTATTCGACAGGCTGAACTATGGCTACACCTTC | CASSLFDRLNYGYTF
- | TRBD2 | TRBJ2-3 | TRBV5-8 | TGTGCCAGCAGACCAGCGGGAGATTCCGATACGCAGTATTTT | CASRPAGDSDTQYF
many | TRBD2 | TRBJ2-3 | TRBV4-1 | TGCGCCAGCAGCCACCGACCCGGGGGGGAAGATACGCAGTATTTT | CASSHRPGGEDTQYF
- | - | TRBJ1-1 | TRBV4-1 | TGCGCCAGCAGCCAAAGGGCGGAGAACACTGAAGCTTTCTTT | CASSQRAENTEAFF
many | TRBD2 | TRBJ2-3 | TRBV7-3 | TGTGCCAGCAGCCTGGATGGCGGGAGGAGCACAGATACGCAGTATTTT | CASSLDGGRSTDTQYF
few | TRBD2 | TRBJ2-1 | TRBV7-9 | TGTGCCAGCATGTCCGGGACTAGCGGTTACAATGAGCAGTTCTTC | CASMSGTSGYNEQFF
many | TRBD1 | TRBJ1-2 | TRBV2 | TGTGCCAGCAGTGAGGGACAGGGGAATGGCTACACCTTC | CASSEGQGNGYTF
many | - | TRBJ2-2 | TRBV28 | TGTGCCAGCTTAAGAAGGACTGGATCCGGCGGGGAGCTGTTTTTT | CASLRRTGSGGELFF
many | - | TRBJ2-1 | TRBV18 | TGTGCCAGCTCACCACCGATTAAGCTTTACAATGAGCAGTTCTTC | CASSPPIKLYNEQFF
many | - | TRBJ2-1 | TRBV29-1 | TGCAGCGTTGGTCAGGTTTTTGACAATGAGCAGTTCTTC | CSVGQVFDNEQFF
few | TRBD2 | TRBJ2-4 | TRBV28 | TGTGCCAGCAGCCTCGGGGGGGCAGGCAAAAACATTCAGTACTTC | CASSLGGAGKNIQYF
many | TRBD2 | TRBJ2-5 | TRBV24-1 | TGTGCCACCAGTGATTCAGGACTAGCGGGACCAGAGACCCAGTACTTC | CATSDSGLAGPETQYF
many | - | TRBJ2-1 | TRBV24-1 | TGTGCCACCAGTCGGGTGCAGGGAGACAATGAGCAGTTCTTC | CATSRVQGDNEQFF
many | TRBD2 | TRBJ2-1 | TRBV10-3 | TGTGCCATCAGTGAGTCTAGCGGGAGGGACAGTGAGCAGTTCTTC | CAISESSGRDSEQFF
many | - | TRBJ2-3 | TRBV20-1 | TGCAGTGCTAGCCGGGGGTACACAGATACGCAGTATTTT | CSASRGYTDTQYF
- | TRBD2 | TRBJ2-1 | TRBV28 | TGTGCCAGCAGTACGACTAGCGGGGCCAACAATGAGCAGTTCTTC | CASSTTSGANNEQFF